This T cell receptor beta chain was observed in a study of chemoradiotherapy in HPV16-positive cancers. Study information: A couple of HPV16-positive patients' cells yielded candidate HPV-specific clones and common motifs.

Germline CDR1 SNHLY, CDR2 FYNNEI. The CDR3 is made up of 15 amino acids. V shed 2 bases and J shed 10 bases, with 18 bases lying between them. In this sample, this clone turned up once. This table comes from immunoSEQ multiplex PCR, and its TCRdb copy is limited to in-frame clones, with some not included. The sample holds more than 9,000 clones; over 60% are singletons and the top ten take approximately 1%. The specimen was taken from a patient who underwent chemoradiotherapy. The chain links TRBV2 to TRBJ2-1; D is undetermined. The sequence was obtained from a human donor with HPV-associated anogenital cancer. CDR3 bases: TGTGCCAGCAGTGAAAGGGATTTTTCAGAGGCGGAGCAGTTCTTC. Its translation: CASSERDFSEAEQFF.